This entry is about one TCR beta chain. Its antigen is not identified. For CDR3 and TCR beta VDJ profiling, genomic DNA was the template used. TCRdb independently ran MiXCR on the reads; one entry per CDR3 protein. The sample has some 150,000 distinct CDR3 sequences, over 50% seen once. Before being chosen for sequencing, patients had shown CD8+CD57+ cell expansion by flow cytometry. There was no therapy given to any patient before the blood sampling took place. This sample is drawn from a study of CD8+CD57+ T cells in acquired aplastic anemia. Across the whole study: Across the sorted CD4+ and CD8+ cells, DNA amounts averaged around 3.2 ug. Findings of the study overall: Simpson's diversity of CD8+ cells was not significantly different in patients compared with controls.

This CDR3 contains 13 residues. The germline V and J ends were trimmed by 5 bases and 4 bases, with 14 bases remaining between them. Germline V gene sequence: CDR1 DFQATT, CDR2 SNEGSKA (reference sequence). J is TRBJ2-5 and V is TRBV20-1; TRBD1 might be the D (6 bases). The sample taken for sequencing was sorted CD4+, CD8+, or CD8+CD57+ T cells (not recorded which) from PBMCs. This receptor was taken from a human donor with aplastic anemia. The CDR3 protein is CSAPLQGRETQYF. The DNA for the CDR3 is TGCAGTGCTCCCTTACAGGGACGAGAGACCCAGTACTTC.